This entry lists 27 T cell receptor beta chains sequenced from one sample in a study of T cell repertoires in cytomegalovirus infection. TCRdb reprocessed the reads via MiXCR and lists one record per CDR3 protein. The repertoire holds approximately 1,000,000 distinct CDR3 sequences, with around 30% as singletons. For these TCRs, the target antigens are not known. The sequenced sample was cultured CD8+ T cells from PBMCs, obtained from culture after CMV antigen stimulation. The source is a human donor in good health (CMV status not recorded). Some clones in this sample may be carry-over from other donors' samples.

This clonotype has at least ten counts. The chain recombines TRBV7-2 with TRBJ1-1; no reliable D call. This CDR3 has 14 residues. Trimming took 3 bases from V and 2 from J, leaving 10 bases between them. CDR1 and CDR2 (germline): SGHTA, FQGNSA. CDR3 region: CASSFSLQNTEAFF. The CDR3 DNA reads TGTGCCAGCAGCTTTTCCCTACAAAACACTGAAGCTTTCTTT.

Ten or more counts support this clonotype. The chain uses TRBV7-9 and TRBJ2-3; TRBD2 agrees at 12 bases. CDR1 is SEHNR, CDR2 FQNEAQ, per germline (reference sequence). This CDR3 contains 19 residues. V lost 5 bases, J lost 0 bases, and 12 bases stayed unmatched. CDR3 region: CASSPLAPSGGDSTDTQYF. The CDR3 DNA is TGTGCCAGCAGCCCCCTGGCACCTAGCGGGGGGGATAGCACAGATACGCAGTATTTT.

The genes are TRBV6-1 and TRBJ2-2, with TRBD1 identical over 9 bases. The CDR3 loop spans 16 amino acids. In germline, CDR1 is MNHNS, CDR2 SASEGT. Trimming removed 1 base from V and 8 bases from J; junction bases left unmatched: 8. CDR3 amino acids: CASSEGGTGLLGELFF. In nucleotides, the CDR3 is TGTGCCAGCAGTGAAGGCGGGACAGGGTTATTGGGGGAGCTGTTTTTT.

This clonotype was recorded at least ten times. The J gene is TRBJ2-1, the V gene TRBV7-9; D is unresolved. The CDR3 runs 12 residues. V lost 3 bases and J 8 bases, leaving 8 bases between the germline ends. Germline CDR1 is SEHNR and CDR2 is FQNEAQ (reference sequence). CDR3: CASSFEGYEQFF. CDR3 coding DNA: TGTGCCAGCAGCTTTGAAGGATATGAGCAGTTCTTC.

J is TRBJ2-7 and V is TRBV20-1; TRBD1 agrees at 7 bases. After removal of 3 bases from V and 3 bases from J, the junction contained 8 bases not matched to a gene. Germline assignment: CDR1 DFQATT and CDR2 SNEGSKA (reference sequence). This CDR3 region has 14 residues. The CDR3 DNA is TGCAGTGCTAGGGACCGGGACAGCTTCTACGAGCAGTACTTC. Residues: CSARDRDSFYEQYF.

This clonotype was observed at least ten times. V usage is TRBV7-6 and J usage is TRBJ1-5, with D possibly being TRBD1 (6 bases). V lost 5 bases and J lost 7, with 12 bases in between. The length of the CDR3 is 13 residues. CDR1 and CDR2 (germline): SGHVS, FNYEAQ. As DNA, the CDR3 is TGTGCCAGCAGCGCAGGGGCGGGCCAGCCCCAGCATTTT. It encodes CASSAGAGQPQHF.

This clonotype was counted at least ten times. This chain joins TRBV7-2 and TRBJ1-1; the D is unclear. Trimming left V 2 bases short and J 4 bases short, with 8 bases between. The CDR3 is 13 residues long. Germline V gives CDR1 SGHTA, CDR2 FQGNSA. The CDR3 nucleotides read TGTGCCAGCAGCTTATGGTTGGTCACTGAAGCTTTCTTT. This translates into CASSLWLVTEAFF.

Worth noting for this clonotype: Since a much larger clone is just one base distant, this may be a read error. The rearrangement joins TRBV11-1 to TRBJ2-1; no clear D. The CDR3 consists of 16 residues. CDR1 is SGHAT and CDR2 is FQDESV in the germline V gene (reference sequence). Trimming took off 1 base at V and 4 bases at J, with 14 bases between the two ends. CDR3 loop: CASSLDADLMYNEQFF. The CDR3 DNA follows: TGTGCCAGCAGCTTAGACGCGGACCTTATGTACAATGAGCAGTTCTTC. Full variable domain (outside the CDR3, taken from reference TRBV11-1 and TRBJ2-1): EAEVAQSPRYKITEKSQAVAFWCDPISGHATLYWYRQILGQGPELLVQFQDESVVDDSQLPKDRFSAERLKGVDSTLKIQPAELGDSAMYLCASSLDADLMYNEQFFGPGTRLTVL.

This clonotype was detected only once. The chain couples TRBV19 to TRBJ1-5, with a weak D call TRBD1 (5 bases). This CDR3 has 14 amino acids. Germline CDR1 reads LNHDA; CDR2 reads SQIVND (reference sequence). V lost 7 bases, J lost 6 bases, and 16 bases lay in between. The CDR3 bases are TGTGCCAGTACCCCTGGGGCGCGGGGTCAGCCCCAGCATTTT. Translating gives CASTPGARGQPQHF.

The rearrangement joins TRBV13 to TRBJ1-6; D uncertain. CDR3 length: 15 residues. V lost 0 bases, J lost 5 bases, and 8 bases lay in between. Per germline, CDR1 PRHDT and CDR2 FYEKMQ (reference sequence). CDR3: CASSLGRRDNSPLHF. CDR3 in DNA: TGTGCCAGCAGCTTAGGCCGGAGGGATAATTCACCCCTCCACTTT.

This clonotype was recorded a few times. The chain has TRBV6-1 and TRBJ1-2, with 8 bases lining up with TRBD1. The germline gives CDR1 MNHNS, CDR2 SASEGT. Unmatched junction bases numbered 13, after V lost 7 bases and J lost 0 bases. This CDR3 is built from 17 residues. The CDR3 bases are TGTGCCAGCACGGGTGGACAGGGATTAGCTACTAACTATGGCTACACCTTC. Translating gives CASTGGQGLATNYGYTF.

CDR3 protein: CASSDSGRDVSYEQYF. CDR3 sequence (DNA): TGTGCCAGCAGTGATTCGGGAAGGGATGTCTCCTACGAGCAGTACTTC. The chain is built from TRBV25-1 and TRBJ2-7, with a tentative D call TRBD2 (5 bases). The CDR3 totals 16 residues. Germline CDR1 MGHDK, CDR2 SYGVNS. V lost 3 bases to trimming and J lost 0 bases, with 15 bases between them.

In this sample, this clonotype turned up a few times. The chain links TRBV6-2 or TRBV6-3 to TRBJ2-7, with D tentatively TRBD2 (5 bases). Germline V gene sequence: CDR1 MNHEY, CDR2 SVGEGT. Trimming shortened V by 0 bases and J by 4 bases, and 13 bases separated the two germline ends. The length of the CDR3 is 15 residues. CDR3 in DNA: TGTGCCAGCAGTTACTCGAGGACCCGGGGTTACGAGCAGTACGTC. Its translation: CASSYSRTRGYEQYV.

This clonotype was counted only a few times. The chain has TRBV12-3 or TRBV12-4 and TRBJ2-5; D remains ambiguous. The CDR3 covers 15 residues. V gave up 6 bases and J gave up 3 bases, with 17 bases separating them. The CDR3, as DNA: TGTGCCAGCAGAGCTCGCCTAAGGGCCGAAGAGACCCAGTACTTC. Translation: CASRARLRAEETQYF.

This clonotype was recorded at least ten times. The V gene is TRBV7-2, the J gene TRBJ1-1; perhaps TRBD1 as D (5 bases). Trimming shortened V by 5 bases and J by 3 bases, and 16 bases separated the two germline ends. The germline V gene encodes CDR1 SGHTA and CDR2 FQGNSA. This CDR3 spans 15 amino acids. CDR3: CASSPGVGEDTEAFF. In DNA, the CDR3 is TGTGCCAGCAGCCCCGGAGTAGGGGAGGACACTGAAGCTTTCTTT.

The CDR3 spells CASSVVVNTGELFF. The DNA of the CDR3 is TGTGCCAGCAGCGTAGTTGTGAACACCGGGGAGCTGTTTTTT. This chain joins TRBV9 and TRBJ2-2; D call uncertain. V was shortened by 0 bases and J by 1 base, with 4 bases between the two germline ends. Germline V gene lookup returns CDR1 SGDLS and CDR2 YYNGEE. The CDR3 is 14 amino acids.

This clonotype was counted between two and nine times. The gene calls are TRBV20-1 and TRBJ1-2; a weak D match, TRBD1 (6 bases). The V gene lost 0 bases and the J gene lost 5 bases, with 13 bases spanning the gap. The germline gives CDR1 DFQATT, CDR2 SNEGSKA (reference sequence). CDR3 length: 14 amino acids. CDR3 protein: CSARDPRGGYGYTF. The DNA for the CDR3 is TGCAGTGCTAGAGATCCCAGGGGCGGATATGGCTACACCTTC.

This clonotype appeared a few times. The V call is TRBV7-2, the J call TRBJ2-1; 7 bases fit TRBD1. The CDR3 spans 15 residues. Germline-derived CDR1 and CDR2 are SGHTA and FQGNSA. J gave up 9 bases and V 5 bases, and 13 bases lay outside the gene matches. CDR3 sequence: CASSPATGSSGEQFF. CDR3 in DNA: TGTGCCAGCAGCCCAGCGACAGGGTCCTCGGGTGAGCAGTTCTTC.

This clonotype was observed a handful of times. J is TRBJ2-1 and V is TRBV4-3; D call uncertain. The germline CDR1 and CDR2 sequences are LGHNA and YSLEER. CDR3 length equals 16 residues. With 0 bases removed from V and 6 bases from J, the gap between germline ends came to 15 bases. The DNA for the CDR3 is TGCGCCAGCAGCCAAGAAAAGGCAGGAAGGAGCAATGAGCAGTTCTTC. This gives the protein CASSQEKAGRSNEQFF.

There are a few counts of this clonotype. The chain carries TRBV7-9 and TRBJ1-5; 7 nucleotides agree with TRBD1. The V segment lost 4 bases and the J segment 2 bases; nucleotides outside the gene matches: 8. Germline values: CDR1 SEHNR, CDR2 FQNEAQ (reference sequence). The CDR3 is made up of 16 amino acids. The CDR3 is CASSSGEGTGNQPQHF. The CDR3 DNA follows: TGTGCCAGCAGCTCCGGGGAAGGGACAGGCAATCAGCCCCAGCATTTT.

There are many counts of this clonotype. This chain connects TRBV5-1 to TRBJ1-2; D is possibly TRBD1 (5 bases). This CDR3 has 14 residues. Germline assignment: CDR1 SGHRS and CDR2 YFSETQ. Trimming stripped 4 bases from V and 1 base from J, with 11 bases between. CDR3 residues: CASSGTGVNYGYTF. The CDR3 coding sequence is TGCGCCAGCAGCGGTACAGGAGTTAACTATGGCTACACCTTC.

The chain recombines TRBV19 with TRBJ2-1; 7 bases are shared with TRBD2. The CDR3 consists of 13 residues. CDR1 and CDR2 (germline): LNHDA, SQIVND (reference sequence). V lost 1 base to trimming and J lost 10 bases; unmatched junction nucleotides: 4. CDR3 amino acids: CASSIGGGREQFF. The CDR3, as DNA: TGTGCCAGTAGTATAGGGGGGGGACGGGAGCAGTTCTTC.

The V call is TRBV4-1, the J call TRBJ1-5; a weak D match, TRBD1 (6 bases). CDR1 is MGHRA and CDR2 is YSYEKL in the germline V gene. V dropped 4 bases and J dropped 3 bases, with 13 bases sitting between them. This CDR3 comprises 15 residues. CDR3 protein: CASSPFGQLNQPQHF. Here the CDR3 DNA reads TGCGCCAGCAGCCCTTTTGGACAGCTCAATCAGCCCCAGCATTTT.

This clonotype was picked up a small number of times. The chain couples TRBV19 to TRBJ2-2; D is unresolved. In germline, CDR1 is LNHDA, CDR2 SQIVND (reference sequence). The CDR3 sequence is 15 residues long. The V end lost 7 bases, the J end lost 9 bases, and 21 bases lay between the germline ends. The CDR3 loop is CASKPKGLSPRELFF. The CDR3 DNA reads TGTGCCAGTAAGCCCAAAGGGCTATCGCCCAGGGAGCTGTTTTTT.

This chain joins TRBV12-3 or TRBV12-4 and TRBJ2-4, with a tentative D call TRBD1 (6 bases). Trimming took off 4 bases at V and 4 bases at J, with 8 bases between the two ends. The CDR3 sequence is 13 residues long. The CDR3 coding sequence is TGTGCCAGCAGTTCAGGGGAGAAAAACATTCAGTACTTC. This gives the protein CASSSGEKNIQYF.

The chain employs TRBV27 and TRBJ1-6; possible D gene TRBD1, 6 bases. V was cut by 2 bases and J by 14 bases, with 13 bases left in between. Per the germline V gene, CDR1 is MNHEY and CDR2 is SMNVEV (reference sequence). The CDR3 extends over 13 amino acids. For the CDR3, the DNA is TGTGCCAGCAGTTTACCCGGACAGTTCACCCTCCACTTT. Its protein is CASSLPGQFTLHF.

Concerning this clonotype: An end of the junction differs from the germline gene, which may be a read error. The CDR3 reads CTSSLRSAGYNSPLHF. The CDR3 bases are TGTACCAGCAGCTTAAGATCTGCTGGCTATAATTCACCCCTCCACTTT. The chain joins TRBV7-4 to TRBJ1-6, with D unclear. The CDR3 runs 16 residues. The germline CDR1 and CDR2 sequences are SGHVT and SQSDAQ.